A single sample gave rise to the 24 T cell receptor beta chains below, sequenced in a study of Ad26.COV2.S vaccination and SARS-CoV-2 variants. Profiled with immunoSEQ multiplex PCR; TCRdb holds only in-frame clones, not every one. This sample has roughly 100,000 clones, with over 70% found just once. Sequencing was performed on peripheral blood, taken after recovery from COVID-19. The receptors were gathered from a human donor who had recovered from COVID-19.

This chain uses TRBV11-2 with TRBJ2-3; the match to TRBD1 covers 7 bases. Unmatched junction bases numbered 8, after V lost 6 bases and J lost 2 bases. There are 15 residues in the CDR3. Germline V CDR1 and CDR2: SGHAT, FQNNGV. CDR3: CASRSTGEPTDTQYF. DNA for the CDR3: TGTGCCAGCAGATCAACAGGGGAGCCCACAGATACGCAGTATTTT.

V is TRBV7-9 and J is TRBJ2-7; 9 positions match TRBD2. V lost 5 bases to trimming and J lost 5 bases; unmatched junction nucleotides: 7. The CDR3 length is 14 residues. Germline CDR1 reads SEHNR; CDR2 reads FQNEAQ (reference sequence). The CDR3 DNA follows: TGTGCCAGCAGCGAGGGACTAGCAATCCACGAGCAGTACTTC. It encodes CASSEGLAIHEQYF.

The chain carries TRBV30 and TRBJ2-2; 8 bases are a match to TRBD1. This CDR3 spans 16 amino acids. Germline values: CDR1 GTSNPN, CDR2 SVGIG (reference sequence). V was clipped by 2 bases and J by 3 bases; unmatched bases: 8. This CDR3 is CAWSPPGTGYTGELFF. In DNA, the CDR3 is TGTGCCTGGAGTCCTCCCGGGACAGGCTACACCGGGGAGCTGTTTTTT.

The chain employs TRBV11-1 and TRBJ1-1; the D is unclear. Germline values: CDR1 SGHAT, CDR2 FQDESV (reference sequence). Deletions cut 0 bases from V and 1 base from J, with 9 bases between. The CDR3 covers 15 residues. The CDR3 sequence is CASSLASAGNTEAFF. CDR3 DNA: TGTGCCAGCAGCTTAGCGTCGGCCGGGAACACTGAAGCTTTCTTT.

Here the CDR3 reads CASSREKQGGAAEQYF. Written as DNA, the CDR3 is TGTGCCAGCAGCAGAGAGAAACAGGGGGGGGCAGCCGAGCAGTACTTC. J is TRBJ2-7 and V is TRBV13, with D maybe TRBD1 (8 bases). Trimming left V 5 bases short and J 6 bases short, with 23 bases between. CDR1 PRHDT and CDR2 FYEKMQ come from the germline V gene (reference sequence). CDR3 size: 16 residues.

The rearrangement joins TRBV9 to TRBJ1-1; D unclear. Germline loops: CDR1 SGDLS, CDR2 YYNGEE. Trimming took 0 bases from V and 7 from J, leaving 10 bases between them. The CDR3 is 13 amino acids. CDR3 nucleotides: TGTGCCAGCAGCGTAGCGATGCTGGGTGAAGCTTTCTTT. This encodes CASSVAMLGEAFF.

The chain is built from TRBV6-5 and TRBJ1-5; a weak D match, TRBD1 (6 bases). The CDR3 contains 14 residues. Germline V CDR1 and CDR2: MNHEY, SVGAGI. The V end was cut by 5 bases, the J end by 6 bases, with 14 bases between. The CDR3 DNA reads as TGTGCCAGCAGTCCACGAGGGGGACCTCAGCCCCAGCATTTT. This codes for CASSPRGGPQPQHF.

This chain uses TRBV5-1 with TRBJ1-4; D possibly corresponds to TRBD1 (5 bases). V was trimmed by 0 bases and J by 4 bases, leaving 10 bases between them. This CDR3 region has 15 residues. CDR1 SGHRS and CDR2 YFSETQ come from the germline V gene. The CDR3 DNA sequence: TGCGCCAGCAGCTTGGAGGTGGGGGGTAATGAAAAACTGTTTTTT. Its protein product is CASSLEVGGNEKLFF.

V is TRBV6-2 or TRBV6-3 and J is TRBJ1-5, with a weak D call TRBD1 (5 bases). Trimming stripped 3 bases from V and 2 bases from J, with 8 bases between. CDR1 MNHEY and CDR2 SVGEGT come from the germline V gene. The CDR3 runs 14 residues. CDR3 DNA sequence: TGTGCCAGCAGTTATGAAGGGGGCAATCAGCCCCAGCATTTT. Amino acids: CASSYEGGNQPQHF.

The V call is TRBV28, the J call TRBJ1-4; D remains unclear. The CDR3 has 12 residues. The V end was cut by 2 bases, the J end by 6 bases, with 4 bases between. CDR1 and CDR2 from the germline V gene are MDHEN and SYDVKM. The CDR3 region is CASSLADEKLFF. CDR3 bases: TGTGCCAGCAGTTTAGCGGATGAAAAACTGTTTTTT.

V usage is TRBV4-3 and J usage is TRBJ1-6; 7 bases agree with TRBD1. V lost 4 bases and J lost 13; bases outside the gene matches: 16. The CDR3 extends over 16 amino acids. Germline loops: CDR1 LGHNA, CDR2 YSLEER. In nucleotides, the CDR3 is TGCGCCAGCAGCCTCGAAAACAGGGCCGAGGGGGCCCCCCTCCACTTT. Amino acids: CASSLENRAEGAPLHF.

The chain combines TRBV28 with TRBJ2-1; D unclear. Germline CDR1 and CDR2: MDHEN and SYDVKM. The CDR3 totals 15 residues. Deletions cut 5 bases from V and 6 bases from J, with 17 bases between. DNA of the CDR3: TGTGCCAGCAGTGGAAAATTCAGAATAGGCAATGAGCAGTTCTTC. Amino acid sequence: CASSGKFRIGNEQFF. Full variable domain (remainder filled in from reference TRBV28 and TRBJ2-1): DVKVTQSSRYLVKRTGEKVFLECVQDMDHENMFWYRQDPGLGLRLIYFSYDVKMKEKGDIPEGYSVSREKKERFSLILESASTNQTSMYLCASSGKFRIGNEQFFGPGTRLTVL.

V gene TRBV2 combines with J gene TRBJ1-1; TRBD1 agrees at 10 bases. From germline, CDR1 is SNHLY and CDR2 FYNNEI. V was pared by 6 bases and J by 3 bases, with 4 bases of the junction left unmatched. The CDR3 is 14 amino acids. CDR3 loop: CASSNGQGDTEAFF. The CDR3 bases are TGTGCCAGCAGCAATGGACAGGGGGACACTGAAGCTTTCTTT. The complete variable domain, with remaining parts taken from reference TRBV2 and TRBJ1-1, reads EPEVTQTPSHQVTQMGQEVILRCVPISNHLYFYWYRQILGQKVEFLVSFYNNEISEKSEIFDDQFSVERPDGSNFTLKIRSTKLEDSAMYFCASSNGQGDTEAFFGQGTRLTVV.

The sample holds a few counts of this clone. V gene TRBV5-5 combines with J gene TRBJ1-5; D is ambiguous. Germline CDR1 SGHKS, CDR2 YYEKEE (reference sequence). Trimming removed 4 bases from V and 15 bases from J, with 14 bases in between. This CDR3 has 11 residues. The CDR3 DNA sequence: TGTGCCAGCAGCGTCTCGGGATTATTGCATTTT. Its translation: CASSVSGLLHF.

The chain is built from TRBV7-9 and TRBJ2-6; D ambiguous. The CDR3 has 17 amino acids. The germline V gene encodes CDR1 SEHNR and CDR2 FQNEAQ (reference sequence). The V gene lost 1 base and the J gene lost 0 bases, with 10 bases spanning the gap. CDR3: CASSLVAAHSGANVLTF. CDR3 bases: TGTGCCAGCAGCTTAGTGGCAGCCCACTCTGGGGCCAACGTCCTGACTTTC.

The chain is built from TRBV29-1 and TRBJ2-1, with 10 nucleotides matching TRBD2. With 3 bases clipped from V and 7 bases from J, the junction kept 9 bases outside the gene matches. The germline gives CDR1 SQVTM, CDR2 ANQGSEA. The CDR3 has 15 residues. CDR3 DNA: TGCAGCGTTGAGGGCGCCGCTAGCGGGGGAAATGAGCAGTTCTTC. Translation: CSVEGAASGGNEQFF.

For the CDR3, the DNA is TGTGCCAGCAGTCGGAATCGGGGGGAGACCCAGTACTTC. Translating gives CASSRNRGETQYF. The chain links TRBV12-3 or TRBV12-4 to TRBJ2-5; weak D call: TRBD2 (6 bases). The CDR3 has 13 amino acids. The V end was cut by 5 bases, the J end by 5 bases, with 12 bases between.

V gene TRBV15 combines with J gene TRBJ2-2, with D uncertain. Germline CDR1 is LNHNV and CDR2 is YYDKDF (reference sequence). CDR3 length: 13 amino acids. Trimming removed 0 bases from V and 9 bases from J, with 8 bases in between. The DNA for the CDR3 is TGTGCCACCAGCAGAGATTTACGCCGGGAGCTGTTTTTT. The encoded protein is CATSRDLRRELFF. Complete variable domain (other parts from reference TRBV15 and TRBJ2-2): DAMVIQNPRYQVTQFGKPVTLSCSQTLNHNVMYWYQQKSSQAPKLLFHYYDKDFNNEADTPDNFQSRRPNTSFCFLDIRSPGLGDTAMYLCATSRDLRRELFFGEGSRLTVL.

The chain joins TRBV6-2 or TRBV6-3 to TRBJ2-3, with 7 positions matching TRBD2. Germline V gene data show CDR1 as MNHEY and CDR2 as SVGEGT. CDR3 length: 13 amino acids. J gave up 6 bases and V 1 base, and 1 base lay outside the gene matches. The CDR3 reads CASSYWRGDTQYF. In nucleotides, the CDR3 is TGTGCCAGCAGTTACTGGCGGGGGGATACGCAGTATTTT.

The rearrangement joins TRBV11-2 to TRBJ2-7; D is uncertain. CDR1 SGHAT and CDR2 FQNNGV come from the germline V gene. This CDR3 region has 12 residues. Trimming took off 4 bases at V and 2 bases at J, with 6 bases between the two ends. The CDR3 DNA reads TGTGCCAGCAGCTCACGTGCCTACGAGCAGTACTTC. Translation gives CASSSRAYEQYF. Full variable domain (remainder filled in from reference TRBV11-2 and TRBJ2-7): EAGVAQSPRYKIIEKRQSVAFWCNPISGHATLYWYQQILGQGPKLLIQFQNNGVVDDSQLPKDRFSAERLKGVDSTLKIQPAKLEDSAVYLCASSSRAYEQYFGPGTRLTVT.

The chain carries TRBV4-1 and TRBJ1-4; 8 bases fit TRBD1. Germline assignment: CDR1 MGHRA and CDR2 YSYEKL. V trimming: 6 bases; J trimming: 7 bases; junction bases outside the gene matches: 7. The CDR3 is 14 amino acids. CDR3 bases: TGCGCCAGCAGTCGGACAGGGTTGGGTGAAAAACTGTTTTTT. Its protein is CASSRTGLGEKLFF.

This chain joins TRBV7-2 and TRBJ2-5; TRBD2 matches 8 bases. The J segment lost 3 bases and the V segment lost 1 base, leaving 4 bases of the junction unmatched. The CDR3 sequence is 15 residues long. The germline V gene encodes CDR1 SGHTA and CDR2 FQGNSA. The chain's CDR3 is CASSLGLLAEETQYF. The DNA of the CDR3 is TGTGCCAGCAGCTTAGGATTACTAGCGGAAGAGACCCAGTACTTC.

The chain couples TRBV2 to TRBJ1-1, with a possible D match to TRBD1 (6 bases). This CDR3 is 14 amino acids long. The germline CDR1 and CDR2 sequences are SNHLY and FYNNEI. Trimming left V 8 bases short and J 1 base short, with 14 bases between. The CDR3 protein is CASQPGTRNTEAFF. The CDR3 coding sequence is TGTGCCAGCCAGCCCGGGACACGGAACACTGAAGCTTTCTTT.

Comments on this clone: This CDR3 fails to terminate in the conserved phenylalanine or tryptophan, so it likely reflects a read error. This chain joins TRBV6-1 and TRBJ1-5; D gene unclear. This CDR3 is 16 amino acids long. Trimming left V 0 bases short and J 5 bases short, with 14 bases between. The germline V gene encodes CDR1 MNHNS and CDR2 SASEGT. In DNA, the CDR3 is TGTGCCAGCAGTGAAGCGCTTGCAGGAGATTATCAGCCCCAGCATCTT. This encodes CASSEALAGDYQPQHL.